This TCR beta chain was captured in a study of T cells in Graves' hyperthyroidism and ophthalmopathy. Overall study results and limits: Using 13 V-J features, a model discriminated ophthalmopathy from stable hyperthyroidism. Most thyroid clonotypes that were expanded above 0.001 also turned up in blood.

This clonotype was seen more than once but under ten times. Its antigen is not known. Researchers barred patients who had uncontrolled infection, other autoimmune disease, pregnancy or lactation. The source material, RNA transcripts, was used to amplify TCR beta CDR3 regions. First-round RT-PCR of the TCR CDR3 relied on the HTBI primer set. From the multiplex PCR reads, TCRdb called clonotypes with MiXCR, one entry per CDR3 protein. The profile shows approximately 430,000 distinct CDR3 sequences, approximately 15% of them singletons. There are 17 residues in the CDR3. V trimming: 6 bases; J trimming: 4 bases; junction bases outside the gene matches: 17. The V gene's germline CDR1 is MNHEY and CDR2 SVGEGT.

The sequence derives from a woman between 18 and 29 years old with Graves' hyperthyroidism. V and J are TRBV6-2 or TRBV6-3 and TRBJ2-7; 8 bases fit TRBD1. Sequencing was done on a sample of blood. As DNA, the CDR3 is TGTGCCAGCAGAGGCGTGACAGGGGCCGGGGAACCTTACGAGCAGTACTTC. Its translation is CASRGVTGAGEPYEQYF.